These 3 T cell receptor beta chains share one sample of origin, sequenced in a study of blood T cell repertoires in COVID-19. This table comes from immunoSEQ multiplex PCR, and its TCRdb copy is limited to in-frame clones, with some not included. The sample carries some 50,000 clones, about 87% recorded once. The sequencing input was peripheral blood. Every receptor here comes from a human donor in a cohort sampled during active COVID-19.

The chain links TRBV5-1 to TRBJ1-6, with TRBD1 identical over 8 bases. The CDR3 sequence is 14 residues long. Germline CDR1 and CDR2: SGHRS and YFSETQ. With 4 bases clipped from V and 9 bases from J, the junction kept 6 bases outside the gene matches. The CDR3 loop reads CASSARDRSSPLHF. The CDR3 DNA reads TGCGCCAGCAGCGCCCGGGACAGGAGTTCACCCCTCCACTTT.

This CDR3 reads CASSLGTSGTYNEQFF. The CDR3 DNA follows: TGTGCCAGCAGCTTGGGTACTAGCGGGACATACAATGAGCAGTTCTTC. This chain joins TRBV5-4 and TRBJ2-1; TRBD2 matches 10 bases. Looked up from germline, CDR1 is SGHNT and CDR2 is YYREEE (reference sequence). This CDR3 is 16 amino acids long. Trimming took 0 bases from V and 4 from J; bases not matched to a gene: 4. The complete variable domain, with remaining parts taken from reference TRBV5-4 and TRBJ2-1, reads ETGVTQSPTHLIKTRGQQVTLRCSSQSGHNTVSWYQQALGQGPQFIFQYYREEENGRGNFPPRFSGLQFPNYSSELNVNALELDDSALYLCASSLGTSGTYNEQFFGPGTRLTVL.

V and J are TRBV7-3 and TRBJ2-7; 8 bases match TRBD1. Germline V lookup: CDR1 SGHTA, CDR2 FQGTGA. V dropped 3 bases and J dropped 6; count of bases not matched to a gene: 10. The CDR3 is 15 amino acids. CDR3 sequence: CASSLTGAPHGEQYF. As DNA, the CDR3 is TGTGCCAGCAGCTTGACAGGGGCCCCTCATGGCGAGCAGTACTTC.